This TCR beta chain was identified during a study of response to subunit inactivated influenza vaccine. MiXCR was run by TCRdb on the RT-PCR reads, yielding one entry per CDR3 protein. The table has about 780,000 distinct CDR3 sequences, 15% to 20% seen once. The CDR3 totals 15 residues. J lost 4 bases, V lost 6 bases, and 6 bases had no gene match. CDR1 is MDHEN and CDR2 is SYDVKM in the germline V gene. This clonotype was picked up many times. The rearrangement links TRBV28 to TRBJ2-3; 11 bases match TRBD2. The receptor was isolated from a man aged 50-60 years who received an inactivated influenza vaccine. Sequences were derived from PBMCs from blood, sampled 4 to 6 days after vaccination. CDR3 DNA sequence: TGTGCCAGCAGCTTACTAGCGGGGGCCGCAGATACGCAGTATTTT. As protein: CASSLLAGAADTQYF.